The 26 T cell receptor beta chains presented below share a single source sample, sequenced in a study of T-cell memory formation after mild COVID-19 (dated by TCRdb to the early 2020s). The method behind the library was 5' RACE. Sequencing used an Illumina NovaSeq 6000. The raw public data were reprocessed by TCRdb itself: fastp quality trimming at Q25, MiXCR clonotype calling, in-frame beta chains only. Rows with a matching CDR3 protein are joined into one entry that keeps the most common DNA and genes. The sample table contains approximately 490,000 distinct CDR3 sequences; only one count was recorded for 20% of them. Of the sample, around 12% falls within the top ten clones. Sequencing was done on a sample of PBMCs or a T cell subset sorted from them (not recorded which). The receptors here all came from an adult woman who had mild COVID-19 (a few samples of this study predate the infection). The sample titles of this study are shuffled in the database, so cell type and time point are left out; the donor was told from shared clones.

The table lists this clonotype with a few counts. J is TRBJ1-1 and V is TRBV12-3 or TRBV12-4, with 8 bases that match TRBD1. V dropped 2 bases and J dropped 8; count of bases not matched to a gene: 7. The CDR3 contains 14 residues. The CDR3 region is CASSLQGAIPEAFF. CDR3 DNA sequence: TGTGCCAGCAGTTTACAGGGGGCCATCCCAGAAGCTTTCTTT.

This clonotype was counted only a few times. The V gene is TRBV7-9, the J gene TRBJ2-4, with D perhaps being TRBD1 or TRBD2 (5 bases each). The CDR3 spans 13 residues. Per germline, CDR1 SEHNR and CDR2 FQNEAQ (reference sequence). V lost 5 bases and J lost 12, with 17 bases in between. Here the CDR3 reads CASSPVSGRAQYF. CDR3 DNA: TGTGCCAGCAGCCCCGTCTCGGGGCGAGCTCAGTACTTC.

The V and J genes are TRBV5-1 and TRBJ2-2; no definite D call. Germline V gives CDR1 SGHRS, CDR2 YFSETQ. V lost 0 bases to trimming and J lost 0 bases, with 6 bases between them. The CDR3 is 15 residues long. CDR3 nucleotides: TGCGCCAGCAGCTTGGGACACGCGAACACCGGGGAGCTGTTTTTT. This encodes CASSLGHANTGELFF.

J is TRBJ1-2 and V is TRBV5-6; D remains ambiguous. The V end was cut by 4 bases, the J end by 6 bases, with 16 bases between. The V gene's germline CDR1 is SGHDT and CDR2 YYEEEE. The CDR3 runs to 14 residues. The CDR3 reads CASSPPFGENGYTF. The CDR3 DNA reads as TGTGCCAGCAGCCCCCCTTTTGGGGAGAATGGCTACACCTTC.

This clonotype was seen once. The chain carries TRBV5-5 and TRBJ2-7; 8 nucleotides match TRBD1. V lost 5 bases, J lost 5 bases, and 9 bases stayed unmatched. There are 14 residues in the CDR3. From germline, CDR1 is SGHKS and CDR2 YYEKEE (reference sequence). The CDR3 sequence is CASRMDRVLNEQYF. As DNA, the CDR3 is TGTGCCAGCAGGATGGACAGGGTTTTGAACGAGCAGTACTTC.

This clonotype has more than one count but fewer than ten. The chain employs TRBV12-3 or TRBV12-4 and TRBJ2-7; 14 bases match TRBD2. V shed 6 bases, J shed 2 bases, and the junction held 3 bases outside the gene matches. This CDR3 spans 15 amino acids. The CDR3 DNA reads TGTGCCAGCAGGCCGACTAGCGGGAGGGCCTACGAGCAGTACTTC. Protein sequence: CASRPTSGRAYEQYF.

V is TRBV10-3 and J is TRBJ2-1, with D perhaps matching TRBD2 (6 bases). The CDR3 extends over 13 amino acids. Between the trimmed V and J ends, which lost 6 bases and 7 bases, there was a span of 13 bases. The germline V gene has CDR1 ENHRY and CDR2 SYGVKD. The CDR3, as DNA: TGTGCCATCAGCGGGACTCCCCCAAATGAGCAGTTCTTC. Translated, it gives CAISGTPPNEQFF.

The table lists this clonotype with a few counts. V and J are TRBV12-3 or TRBV12-4 and TRBJ1-5; a possible D gene is TRBD1 (5 bases). Trimming left V 2 bases short and J 4 bases short, with 9 bases between. This CDR3 is built from 14 residues. Here the CDR3 reads CASSLFAGNQPQHF. The DNA of the CDR3 is TGTGCCAGCAGTTTATTCGCAGGGAATCAGCCCCAGCATTTT.

This clonotype has a handful of counts. The chain is built from TRBV29-1 and TRBJ1-2; D not resolved. Germline values: CDR1 SQVTM, CDR2 ANQGSEA. With 3 bases removed from V and 2 bases from J, the gap between germline ends came to 7 bases. The CDR3 extends over 12 amino acids. CDR3 sequence reads: CSVDDGNYGYTF. The CDR3 coding sequence is TGCAGCGTTGACGACGGAAACTATGGCTACACCTTC.

The V call is TRBV3-1, the J call TRBJ2-1; 9 nucleotides match TRBD2. CDR3 length: 18 residues. Germline V gene data show CDR1 as LGHDT and CDR2 as YNNKEL (reference sequence). The trim removed 0 bases at V and 7 bases at J, leaving 13 bases unmatched. The CDR3 bases are TGTGCCAGCAGCCAAGATCTGTCTGGGGCTAGCGGGGTGAATGAGCAGTTCTTC. Translation: CASSQDLSGASGVNEQFF.

The chain couples TRBV2 to TRBJ2-7; 9 bases are shared with TRBD2. CDR1 is SNHLY, CDR2 FYNNEI, per germline. The CDR3 totals 12 residues. After removal of 10 bases from V and 3 bases from J, the junction contained 4 bases not matched to a gene. CDR3 nucleotide sequence: TGTGCCACTAGCGGGGAGCACTACGAGCAGTACTTC. Amino acids: CATSGEHYEQYF.

V usage is TRBV12-3 or TRBV12-4 and J usage is TRBJ2-5; tentative D call: TRBD1 (6 bases). Deletions cut 6 bases from V and 4 bases from J, with 15 bases between. CDR3 length: 14 amino acids. The CDR3 nucleotides read TGTGCCAGCAGATCCGGACAGACGGCAGAGACCCAGTACTTC. This sequence encodes CASRSGQTAETQYF.

The chain is built from TRBV4-2 and TRBJ2-1, with 8 bases fitting TRBD2. The germline V gene has CDR1 LGHNA and CDR2 YNFKEQ. The CDR3 length is 17 residues. J was trimmed by 4 bases and V by 0 bases; bases with no gene match: 8. This chain's CDR3 is CASSQDPAGDRYNEQFF. CDR3 nucleotides: TGTGCCAGCAGCCAAGATCCAGCGGGAGATAGATACAATGAGCAGTTCTTC.

The gene calls are TRBV7-8 and TRBJ1-1; TRBD1 agrees at 12 bases. After removal of 6 bases from V and 1 base from J, the junction contained 15 bases not matched to a gene. The CDR3 sequence is 19 residues long. Germline assignment: CDR1 SGHVS and CDR2 FQNEAQ. CDR3 sequence (DNA): TGTGCCAGCAGACACCCGGGGGACAGGGGGCTTAGAGCGAACACTGAAGCTTTCTTT. Translation gives CASRHPGDRGLRANTEAFF.

CDR3 nucleotide sequence: TGTGCCAGCAGCTTAGCGGGGCCTTGGACCGGGGAGCTGTTTTTT. Its translation is CASSLAGPWTGELFF. The chain recombines TRBV7-9 with TRBJ2-2, with a possible D match to TRBD1 (5 bases). There are 15 residues in the CDR3. Between the trimmed V and J ends, which lost 0 bases and 5 bases, there was a span of 10 bases. Germline assignment: CDR1 SEHNR and CDR2 FQNEAQ (reference sequence).

V gene TRBV12-3 or TRBV12-4 combines with J gene TRBJ2-1; D is unclear. Trimming took off 4 bases at V and 10 bases at J, with 14 bases between the two ends. This CDR3 contains 13 residues. The CDR3 DNA follows: TGTGCCAGCAGTTCTTACGGAGAAGGGGAGCAGTTCTTC. Translating gives CASSSYGEGEQFF.

This chain links TRBV20-1 with TRBJ2-1; 14 nucleotides line up with TRBD2. This CDR3 region has 21 residues. Trimming at V came to 6 bases and at J to 4 bases, leaving 23 bases not matched to a gene. Germline CDR1 DFQATT, CDR2 SNEGSKA (reference sequence). DNA for the CDR3: TGCAGTGCCCGTGAGGGGCCCGGGACTAGCGGGAGATGGGGTATGTACAATGAGCAGTTCTTC. Its protein product is CSAREGPGTSGRWGMYNEQFF.

The J gene is TRBJ2-1, the V gene TRBV7-6; 7 bases align to TRBD2. CDR1 and CDR2 from the germline V gene are SGHVS and FNYEAQ. The CDR3 is 19 amino acids. Unmatched junction bases numbered 20, after V lost 1 base and J lost 8 bases. The CDR3, as DNA: TGTGCCAGCAGCTTAGAACTAGCGACAGCTCCCAACCCCTCGGATGAGCAGTTCTTC. It codes for CASSLELATAPNPSDEQFF.

Remarks on this clonotype: One end of the junction fails to match germline, which may point to a read error. J is TRBJ2-5 and V is TRBV9, with 8 nucleotides matching TRBD2. The length of the CDR3 is 14 residues. Germline loops: CDR1 SGDLS, CDR2 YYNGEE. CDR3: CASSVQGTRENQYF. The CDR3 coding sequence is TGTGCCAGCAGCGTCCAAGGGACTAGGGAGAACCAGTACTTC. The full variable domain, its missing parts supplied by reference TRBV9 and TRBJ2-5, is DSGVTQTPKHLITATGQRVTLRCSPRSGDLSVYWYQQSLDQGLQFLIQYYNGEERAKGNILERFSAQQFPDLHSELNLSSLELGDSALYFCASSVQGTRENQYFGPGTRLLVL.

This chain joins TRBV11-2 and TRBJ2-3, with 8 nucleotides matching TRBD2. V was pared by 1 base and J by 5 bases, with 14 bases of the junction left unmatched. The CDR3 covers 18 residues. The germline CDR1 and CDR2 sequences are SGHAT and FQNNGV. CDR3 in DNA: TGTGCCAGCAGCTTAGGGTGGGGCTACGGACTAGCTGGAGATACGCAGTATTTT. This translates into CASSLGWGYGLAGDTQYF. Based on the CDR3 plus reference TRBV11-2 and TRBJ2-3, the full variable domain is EAGVAQSPRYKIIEKRQSVAFWCNPISGHATLYWYQQILGQGPKLLIQFQNNGVVDDSQLPKDRFSAERLKGVDSTLKIQPAKLEDSAVYLCASSLGWGYGLAGDTQYFGPGTRLTVL.

V usage is TRBV5-1 and J usage is TRBJ2-2; TRBD2 agrees at 10 bases. Germline-derived CDR1 and CDR2 are SGHRS and YFSETQ. The junction had 4 bases not matched to a gene; V was cut back by 4 bases and J by 4 bases. CDR3 length: 15 amino acids. This CDR3 reads CASSGLAEITGELFF. The CDR3 DNA is TGCGCCAGCAGCGGACTAGCGGAAATCACCGGGGAGCTGTTTTTT.

This clonotype showed up just a few times. The chain employs TRBV18 and TRBJ2-7; 9 nucleotides match TRBD1. The J segment lost 1 base and the V segment lost 3 bases, leaving 4 bases of the junction unmatched. This CDR3 region has 15 residues. Germline CDR1 and CDR2: KGHSH and LQKENI. The CDR3 reads CASSPLGQGSYEQYF. CDR3 nucleotide sequence: TGTGCCAGCTCACCTTTAGGACAGGGGTCCTACGAGCAGTACTTC.

This clonotype occurred a few times. The chain carries TRBV24-1 and TRBJ2-2, with D possibly matching TRBD2 (6 bases). Germline CDR1 reads KGHDR; CDR2 reads SFDVKD. The CDR3 is 12 residues long. The V gene lost 9 bases and the J gene lost 5 bases, with 9 bases spanning the gap. CDR3 amino acids: CATRRGTGELFF. The CDR3 DNA follows: TGTGCCACCCGTCGGGGGACCGGGGAGCTGTTTTTT.

This clonotype was observed at least ten times. CDR3 amino acids: CASSPGSGSYEQYF. The CDR3 DNA reads as TGTGCCAGCAGCCCAGGGTCAGGATCCTACGAGCAGTACTTC. This chain links TRBV7-9 with TRBJ2-7; weak D call: TRBD1 (5 bases). V was shortened by 5 bases and J by 1 base, with 12 bases between the two germline ends. In germline, CDR1 is SEHNR, CDR2 FQNEAQ (reference sequence). This CDR3 spans 14 amino acids. Using reference TRBV7-9 and TRBJ2-7 for the parts outside the CDR3, the full variable domain is DTGVSQNPRHKITKRGQNVTFRCDPISEHNRLYWYRQTLGQGPEFLTYFQNEAQLEKSRLLSDRFSAERPKGSFSTLEIQRTEQGDSAMYLCASSPGSGSYEQYFGPGTRLTVT.

This clonotype was seen only a few times. This rearrangement joins TRBV27 to TRBJ1-2, with D possibly TRBD1 on 6 matching bases. CDR3 length equals 16 residues. Trimming stripped 7 bases from V and 2 bases from J, with 20 bases between. Per the germline V gene, CDR1 is MNHEY and CDR2 is SMNVEV (reference sequence). The CDR3 DNA reads TGTGCCAGCACCCGGCGGGGGGGCCTCGAAAACTATGGCTACACCTTC. This encodes CASTRRGGLENYGYTF.

This chain links TRBV21-1 with TRBJ2-7; the table's D gene call, TRBD1, was not cross checked with the DNA. TRBV21-1 is marked as a pseudogene. This CDR3 is built from 16 residues. Here the CDR3 reads CASSNYRTGYTYEQYF. CDR3 coding DNA: TGTGCCAGCAGCAACTACAGGACAGGGTATACCTACGAGCAGTACTTC.